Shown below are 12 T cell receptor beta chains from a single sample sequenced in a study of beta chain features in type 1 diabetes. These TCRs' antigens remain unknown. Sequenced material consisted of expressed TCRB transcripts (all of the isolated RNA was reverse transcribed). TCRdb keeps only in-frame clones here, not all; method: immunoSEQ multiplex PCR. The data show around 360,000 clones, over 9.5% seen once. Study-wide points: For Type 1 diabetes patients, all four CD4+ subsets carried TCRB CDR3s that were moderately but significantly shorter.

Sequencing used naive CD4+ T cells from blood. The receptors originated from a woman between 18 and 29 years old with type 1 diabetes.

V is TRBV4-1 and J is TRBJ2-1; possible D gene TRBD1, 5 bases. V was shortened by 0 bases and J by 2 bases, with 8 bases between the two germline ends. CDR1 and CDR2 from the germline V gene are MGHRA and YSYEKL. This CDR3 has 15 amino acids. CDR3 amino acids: CASSQEGDAYNEQFF. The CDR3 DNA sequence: TGCGCCAGCAGCCAAGAAGGGGATGCCTACAATGAGCAGTTCTTC.

DNA of the CDR3: TGTGCTAGTGGTTTGGGACAGGGCTATGGCTACACCTTC. Translation gives CASGLGQGYGYTF. V is TRBV12-5 and J is TRBJ1-2; 7 nucleotides line up with TRBD1. V lost 1 base and J lost 4; bases outside the gene matches: 0. The CDR3 length is 13 residues. Germline V lookup: CDR1 LGHNT, CDR2 FRNRAP.

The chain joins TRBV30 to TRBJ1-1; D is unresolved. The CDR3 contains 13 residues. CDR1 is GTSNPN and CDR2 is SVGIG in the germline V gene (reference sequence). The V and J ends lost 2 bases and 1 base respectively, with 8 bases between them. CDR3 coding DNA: TGTGCCTGGAGTATAGTAACGAACACTGAAGCTTTCTTT. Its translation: CAWSIVTNTEAFF.

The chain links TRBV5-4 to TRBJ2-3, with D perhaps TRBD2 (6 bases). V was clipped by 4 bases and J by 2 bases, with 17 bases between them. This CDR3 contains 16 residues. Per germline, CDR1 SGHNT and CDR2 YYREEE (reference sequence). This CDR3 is CASSPGGAVYTDTQYF. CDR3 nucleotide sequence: TGTGCCAGCAGCCCCGGGGGAGCGGTGTACACAGATACGCAGTATTTT.

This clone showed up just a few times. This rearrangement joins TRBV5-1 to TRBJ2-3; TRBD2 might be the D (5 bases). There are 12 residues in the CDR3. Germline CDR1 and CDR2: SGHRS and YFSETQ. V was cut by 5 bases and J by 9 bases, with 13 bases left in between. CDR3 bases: TGCGCCAGCAGACACTCCGAGGGCACGCAGTATTTT. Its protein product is CASRHSEGTQYF. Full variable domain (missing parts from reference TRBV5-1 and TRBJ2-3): KAGVTQTPRYLIKTRGQQVTLSCSPISGHRSVSWYQQTPGQGLQFLFEYFSETQRNKGNFPGRFSGRQFSNSRSEMNVSTLELGDSALYLCASRHSEGTQYFGPGTRLTVL.

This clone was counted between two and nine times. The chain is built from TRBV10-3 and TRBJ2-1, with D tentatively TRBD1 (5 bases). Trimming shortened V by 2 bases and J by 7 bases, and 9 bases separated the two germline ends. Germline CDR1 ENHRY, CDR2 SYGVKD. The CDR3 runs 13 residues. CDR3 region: CAISEIRENEQFF. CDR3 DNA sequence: TGTGCCATCAGTGAGATCAGGGAAAATGAGCAGTTCTTC.

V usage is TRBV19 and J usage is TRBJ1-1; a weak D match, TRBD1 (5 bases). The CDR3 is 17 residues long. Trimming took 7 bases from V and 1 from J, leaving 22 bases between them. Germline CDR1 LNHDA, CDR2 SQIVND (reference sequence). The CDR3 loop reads CASIPGRLRLGNTEAFF. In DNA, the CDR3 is TGTGCCAGTATCCCAGGGAGGCTCAGGCTAGGGAACACTGAAGCTTTCTTT. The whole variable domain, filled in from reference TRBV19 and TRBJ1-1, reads DGGITQSPKYLFRKEGQNVTLSCEQNLNHDAMYWYRQDPGQGLRLIYYSQIVNDFQKGDIAEGYSVSREKKESFPLTVTSAQKNPTAFYLCASIPGRLRLGNTEAFFGQGTRLTVV.

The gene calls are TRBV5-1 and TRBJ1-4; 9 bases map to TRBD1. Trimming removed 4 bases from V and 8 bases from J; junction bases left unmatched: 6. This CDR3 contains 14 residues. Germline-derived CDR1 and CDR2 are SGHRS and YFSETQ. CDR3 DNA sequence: TGCGCCAGCAGCACGGGACAGGGAGGCGAAAAACTGTTTTTT. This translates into CASSTGQGGEKLFF.

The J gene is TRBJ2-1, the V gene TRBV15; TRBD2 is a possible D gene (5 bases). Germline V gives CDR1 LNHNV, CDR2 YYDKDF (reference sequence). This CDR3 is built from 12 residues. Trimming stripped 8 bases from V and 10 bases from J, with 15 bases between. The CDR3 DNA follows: TGTGCCACCGGGAGACGGCTTATCGAGCAGTTCTTC. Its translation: CATGRRLIEQFF. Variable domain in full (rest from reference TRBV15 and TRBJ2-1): DAMVIQNPRYQVTQFGKPVTLSCSQTLNHNVMYWYQQKSSQAPKLLFHYYDKDFNNEADTPDNFQSRRPNTSFCFLDIRSPGLGDTAMYLCATGRRLIEQFFGPGTRLTVL.

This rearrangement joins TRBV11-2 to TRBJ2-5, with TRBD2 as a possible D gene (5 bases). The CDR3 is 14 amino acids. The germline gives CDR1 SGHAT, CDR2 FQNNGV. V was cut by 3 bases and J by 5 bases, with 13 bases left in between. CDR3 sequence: CASSFVGDGETQYF. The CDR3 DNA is TGTGCCAGCAGCTTCGTGGGAGACGGTGAGACCCAGTACTTC.

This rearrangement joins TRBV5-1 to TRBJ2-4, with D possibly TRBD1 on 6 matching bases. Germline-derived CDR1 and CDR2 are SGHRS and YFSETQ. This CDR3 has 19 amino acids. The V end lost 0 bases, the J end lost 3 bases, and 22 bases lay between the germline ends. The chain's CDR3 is CASSLAPLPTQGGKNIQYF. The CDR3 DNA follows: TGCGCCAGCAGCTTGGCTCCTCTTCCCACACAGGGTGGCAAAAACATTCAGTACTTC.

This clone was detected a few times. The CDR3 protein is CSVVVSGRGNTGELFF. For the CDR3, the DNA is TGCAGCGTTGTTGTTAGCGGGAGGGGGAACACCGGGGAGCTGTTTTTT. The rearrangement joins TRBV29-1 to TRBJ2-2; the match to TRBD2 covers 11 bases. CDR3 length: 16 residues. With V trimmed by 4 bases and J by 1 base, 5 bases remained unmatched. Germline CDR1 and CDR2: SQVTM and ANQGSEA.